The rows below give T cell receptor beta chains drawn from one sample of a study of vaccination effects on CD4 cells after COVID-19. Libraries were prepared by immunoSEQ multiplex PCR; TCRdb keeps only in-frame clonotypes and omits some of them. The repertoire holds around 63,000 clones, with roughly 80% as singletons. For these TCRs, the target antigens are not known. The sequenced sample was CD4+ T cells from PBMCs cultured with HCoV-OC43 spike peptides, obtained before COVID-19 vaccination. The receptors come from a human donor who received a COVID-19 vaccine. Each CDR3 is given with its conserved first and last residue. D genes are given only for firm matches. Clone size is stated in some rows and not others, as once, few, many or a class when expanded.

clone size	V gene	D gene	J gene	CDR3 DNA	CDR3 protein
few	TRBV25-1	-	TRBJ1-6	TGTGCCAGCAGTGAAGGTCTCCACCGTGGGAATTCACCCCTCCACTTT	CASSEGLHRGNSPLHF
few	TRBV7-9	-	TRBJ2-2	TGTGCCAGCAGCTCCCAGACTAGTTCCTCCGGGGAGCTGTTTTTT	CASSSQTSSSGELFF
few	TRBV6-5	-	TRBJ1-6	TGTGCCAGCAGTTATGGAACTCGGACCTATAATTCACCCCTCCACTTT	CASSYGTRTYNSPLHF
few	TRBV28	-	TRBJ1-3	TGTGCCACTCTAGGATGGGCCGGAAACACCATATATTTT	CATLGWAGNTIYF
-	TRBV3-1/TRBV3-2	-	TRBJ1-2	TGTGCCAGCAGCCAAGATTTAGGGGGGCCTGGCTACACCTTC	CASSQDLGGPGYTF
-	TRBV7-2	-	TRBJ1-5	TGTGCCAGCAGCTCCTCCCAGGGGCAGCCCCAGCATTTT	CASSSSQGQPQHF
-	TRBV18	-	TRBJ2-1	TGTGCCAGCTCACCAGAGTCGGCAGGCCCCCTATTCTACCAGTTCTTC	CASSPESAGPLFYQFF
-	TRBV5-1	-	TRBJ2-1	TGCGCCAGCAGCTTGGGGGGTAGCTCCTACAATGAGCAGTTCTTC	CASSLGGSSYNEQFF
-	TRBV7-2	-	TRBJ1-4	TGTGCCAGCAGCTTAGGGCTGCTATTGAATGAAAAACTGTTTTTT	CASSLGLLLNEKLFF
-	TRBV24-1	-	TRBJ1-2	TGTGCCACCAGTGACTCCCCTCATGCGGGAACAACCTATGGCTACACCTTC	CATSDSPHAGTTYGYTF
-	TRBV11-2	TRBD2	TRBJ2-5	TGTGCCAGCAGTCATAATCTAGCGGGGGGACAAGAGACCCAGTACTTC	CASSHNLAGGQETQYF
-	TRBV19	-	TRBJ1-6	TGTGCCAGTAGTAATCAGGGGACCAATTCACCCCTCCACTTT	CASSNQGTNSPLHF